This TCR beta chain was found in a study of cytomegalovirus exposure and HLA in healthy donors. Study summary: An early release of data contained 80 million to 85 million unique TCRs, which came from HLA-typed donors. Whole-study results and caveats: The authors later linked a missense DCLRE1C variant to TCR beta V- and J-gene trimming. Most of the TCR beta V segments (in an earlier analysis) were productive either about 87% or about 30% of the time.

On this clone: Antigen specificity is unknown.

After removal of 0 bases from V and 1 base from J, the junction contained 11 bases not matched to a gene. The CDR3 has 20 amino acids. CDR1 SGDLS and CDR2 YYNGEE come from the germline V gene. Amplification used 60 Vbeta primers and 13 Jbeta primers. Only in-frame clones appear in the TCRdb table, and some are missing; sequencing was by immunoSEQ multiplex PCR. The table has approximately 120,000 clones, roughly three quarters seen once. The receptor comes from a woman aged 50 to 65 in good health and CMV-seropositive. This chain links TRBV9 with TRBJ2-1; TRBD2 agrees at 12 bases. Sequencing was carried out using PBMCs. The CDR3 is CASSVGLELAGGPSYNEQFF. The CDR3 nucleotides read TGTGCCAGCAGCGTAGGGCTTGAGCTAGCGGGGGGGCCTTCCTACAATGAGCAGTTCTTC.